Shown below are 7 T cell receptor beta chains from a single sample sequenced in a study of T cells in Graves' hyperthyroidism and ophthalmopathy. Regions amplified from RNA transcripts were the TCR beta CDR3 regions. The HTBI primer set served for first-round RT-PCR of the TCR CDR3. TCRdb re-called the multiplex PCR reads through MiXCR, storing one row per CDR3 protein. The table has roughly 700,000 distinct CDR3 sequences, around 15% seen once. The sample consisted of blood. Source of these receptors: a young woman with Graves' hyperthyroidism.

V usage is TRBV19 and J usage is TRBJ2-1; 9 bases align to TRBD2. The CDR3 extends over 14 amino acids. Germline V lookup: CDR1 LNHDA, CDR2 SQIVND (reference sequence). Germline trimming cut 4 bases from V and 7 bases from J; bases unmatched to any gene: 5. CDR3 DNA: TGTGCCAGTAGTAGGCGGGAGGGCCGGAATGAGCAGTTCTTC. Its protein is CASSRREGRNEQFF. The variable domain in full, completed from reference TRBV19 and TRBJ2-1, reads DGGITQSPKYLFRKEGQNVTLSCEQNLNHDAMYWYRQDPGQGLRLIYYSQIVNDFQKGDIAEGYSVSREKKESFPLTVTSAQKNPTAFYLCASSRREGRNEQFFGPGTRLTVL.

About this clonotype itself: A read error may be the cause here, since a much bigger clone is one base away. V usage is TRBV7-2 and J usage is TRBJ2-4; 7 bases align to TRBD2. CDR3 length: 14 amino acids. V lost 5 bases, J lost 7 bases, and 8 bases stayed unmatched. From germline, CDR1 is SGHTA and CDR2 FQGNSA. CDR3 protein: CASSGGGYHNIQYF. The DNA of the CDR3 is TGTGCCAGCAGCGGCGGGGGATACCATAACATTCAGTACTTC.

This clonotype was observed many times. V usage is TRBV30 and J usage is TRBJ1-5; weak D call: TRBD1 (5 bases). This CDR3 spans 12 amino acids. Per germline, CDR1 GTSNPN and CDR2 SVGIG (reference sequence). Trimming took 3 bases from V and 6 from J, leaving 9 bases between them. CDR3: CAWSRASQPQHF. In DNA, the CDR3 is TGTGCCTGGAGCAGGGCTTCTCAGCCCCAGCATTTT.

The chain joins TRBV5-4 to TRBJ1-1; 7 bases align to TRBD1. The CDR3 runs 17 residues. Germline assignment: CDR1 SGHNT and CDR2 YYREEE (reference sequence). V shed 4 bases, J shed 4 bases, and the junction held 16 bases outside the gene matches. The CDR3 loop is CASSIPGQFHGFTEAFF. CDR3 coding DNA: TGTGCCAGCAGCATACCGGGACAGTTCCACGGATTCACTGAAGCTTTCTTT.

This clonotype was counted many times. The chain has TRBV14 and TRBJ1-1, with D unresolved. V was trimmed by 1 base and J by 3 bases, leaving 6 bases between them. There are 13 residues in the CDR3. CDR1 and CDR2 from the germline V gene are SGHDN and FVKESK. Here the CDR3 reads CASSQGLYTEAFF. In nucleotides, the CDR3 is TGTGCCAGCAGCCAAGGGCTCTACACTGAAGCTTTCTTT.

This clonotype appeared a few times. This CDR3 is CASSPGQGQTQYF. CDR3 in DNA: TGCGCCAGCAGCCCTGGACAGGGACAGACCCAGTACTTC. The chain has TRBV5-1 and TRBJ2-5; TRBD1 aligns across 8 bases. The CDR3 sequence is 13 residues long. Trimming removed 4 bases from V and 6 bases from J; junction bases left unmatched: 5. Germline loops: CDR1 SGHRS, CDR2 YFSETQ. Drawing the rest from reference TRBV5-1 and TRBJ2-5, the complete variable domain is KAGVTQTPRYLIKTRGQQVTLSCSPISGHRSVSWYQQTPGQGLQFLFEYFSETQRNKGNFPGRFSGRQFSNSRSEMNVSTLELGDSALYLCASSPGQGQTQYFGPGTRLLVL.

The rearrangement joins TRBV29-1 to TRBJ1-1; possible D gene TRBD1, 5 bases. This CDR3 spans 10 amino acids. Germline CDR1 is SQVTM and CDR2 is ANQGSEA. V was shortened by 4 bases and J by 7 bases, with 7 bases between the two germline ends. The CDR3: CSVGDSEAFF. CDR3 DNA: TGCAGCGTTGGAGACAGTGAAGCTTTCTTT.